The 21 T cell receptor beta chains in this list originate from one sample, sequenced in a study of blood T cell repertoires in COVID-19. Clones were sequenced by immunoSEQ multiplex PCR, and TCRdb holds only the in-frame ones, with some missing. The sample gives a few hundred thousand clones, roughly four fifths of which show up once; 3.4% is in the top ten. Source material: PBMCs or T cells enriched from blood (not recorded which). All receptors come from a man over 45 who had recovered from COVID-19.

The chain recombines TRBV30 with TRBJ1-5; 9 bases are shared with TRBD1. This CDR3 spans 15 amino acids. V lost 3 bases to trimming and J lost 3 bases; unmatched junction nucleotides: 6. The germline V gene has CDR1 GTSNPN and CDR2 SVGIG (reference sequence). CDR3 protein: CAWSGQGPSNQPQHF. As DNA, the CDR3 is TGTGCCTGGAGCGGACAGGGGCCCTCCAATCAGCCCCAGCATTTT.

This clone appeared a single time. The genes are TRBV19 and TRBJ1-2; D remains unclear. V lost 5 bases to trimming and J lost 0 bases, with 7 bases between them. The CDR3 is 13 residues long. In germline, CDR1 is LNHDA, CDR2 SQIVND (reference sequence). In DNA, the CDR3 is TGTGCCAGTAGTGCTCGGGCTAACTATGGCTACACCTTC. The encoded protein is CASSARANYGYTF. The entire variable domain, with the rest obtained from reference TRBV19 and TRBJ1-2, is as follows: DGGITQSPKYLFRKEGQNVTLSCEQNLNHDAMYWYRQDPGQGLRLIYYSQIVNDFQKGDIAEGYSVSREKKESFPLTVTSAQKNPTAFYLCASSARANYGYTFGSGTRLTVV.

J is TRBJ1-4 and V is TRBV3-1 (or the pseudogene TRBV3-2); 7 bases line up with TRBD1. The J segment lost 4 bases and the V segment lost 2 bases, leaving 7 bases of the junction unmatched. Germline CDR1 is LGHDT and CDR2 is YNNKEL (reference sequence). CDR3 length equals 16 residues. CDR3 sequence (DNA): TGTGCCAGCAGCCAAAAAGGGACAGCCAATAATGAAAAACTGTTTTTT. As protein: CASSQKGTANNEKLFF.

The chain joins TRBV7-3 to TRBJ2-1, with TRBD2 matching over 10 bases. Trimming at V came to 0 bases and at J to 6 bases, leaving 14 bases not matched to a gene. The germline V gene has CDR1 SGHTA and CDR2 FQGTGA. The CDR3 consists of 19 residues. Written as DNA, the CDR3 is TGTGCCAGCAGCTTAACGGAAGCTAGCGGGAGTACATCCGGCAATGAGCAGTTCTTC. Its translation is CASSLTEASGSTSGNEQFF.

This sequence joins TRBV6-6 and TRBJ1-5, with 7 bases fitting TRBD1. From germline, CDR1 is MNHNY and CDR2 SVGAGI (reference sequence). Germline trimming cut 6 bases from V and 2 bases from J; bases unmatched to any gene: 7. The CDR3 runs 15 residues. CDR3: CASSPDRVGNQPQHF. For the CDR3, the DNA is TGTGCCAGCAGCCCTGACAGGGTTGGCAATCAGCCCCAGCATTTT.

The sample holds a few counts of this clone. This chain links TRBV19 with TRBJ2-5; D ambiguous. The CDR3 sequence is 17 residues long. The germline CDR1 and CDR2 sequences are LNHDA and SQIVND (reference sequence). V was clipped by 1 base and J by 5 bases, with 20 bases between them. DNA of the CDR3: TGTGCCAGTAGTATAGGCCCCCGGCTCGACTCTAGGGAGACCCAGTACTTC. Protein: CASSIGPRLDSRETQYF. The full variable domain, rest sourced from reference TRBV19 and TRBJ2-5, is DGGITQSPKYLFRKEGQNVTLSCEQNLNHDAMYWYRQDPGQGLRLIYYSQIVNDFQKGDIAEGYSVSREKKESFPLTVTSAQKNPTAFYLCASSIGPRLDSRETQYFGPGTRLLVL.

The rearrangement joins TRBV9 to TRBJ1-1; 8 bases are a match to TRBD1. The germline gives CDR1 SGDLS, CDR2 YYNGEE. V was pared by 1 base and J by 5 bases, with 4 bases of the junction left unmatched. There are 14 residues in the CDR3. CDR3 sequence reads: CASSVLQGETEAFF. CDR3 sequence (DNA): TGTGCCAGCAGCGTACTACAGGGGGAAACTGAAGCTTTCTTT. The whole variable domain, filled in from reference TRBV9 and TRBJ1-1, reads DSGVTQTPKHLITATGQRVTLRCSPRSGDLSVYWYQQSLDQGLQFLIQYYNGEERAKGNILERFSAQQFPDLHSELNLSSLELGDSALYFCASSVLQGETEAFFGQGTRLTVV.

This chain joins TRBV7-3 and TRBJ1-1; TRBD1 matches at 7 bases. Germline CDR1 is SGHTA and CDR2 is FQGTGA. J was trimmed by 2 bases and V by 5 bases; bases with no gene match: 8. The CDR3 has 15 residues. The CDR3 nucleotides read TGTGCCAGCAGCGGGGTCGGGACAGAAAACACTGAAGCTTTCTTT. Amino acid sequence: CASSGVGTENTEAFF.

The chain combines TRBV29-1 with TRBJ2-3, with TRBD2 matching 8 bases. The CDR3 is 11 amino acids. With V trimmed by 4 bases and J by 9 bases, 3 bases remained unmatched. Germline lookup yields CDR1 SQVTM and CDR2 ANQGSEA. Written as DNA, the CDR3 is TGCAGCGTTGTGGGACTAGAGACGCAGTATTTT. Translating it yields CSVVGLETQYF.

The V call is TRBV3-1 (or the pseudogene TRBV3-2), the J call TRBJ1-2, with a tentative D call TRBD1 (6 bases). Germline assignment: CDR1 LGHDT and CDR2 YNNKEL (reference sequence). Between the trimmed V and J ends, which lost 1 base and 4 bases, there was a span of 16 bases. CDR3 size: 16 residues. CDR3 residues: CASSQVIGGGAYGYTF. The DNA of the CDR3 is TGTGCCAGCAGCCAAGTAATCGGGGGGGGCGCCTATGGCTACACCTTC.

DNA for the CDR3: TGTGCCAGCAGCCTATGGGACAGCTACGAGCAGTACTTC. It yields the protein CASSLWDSYEQYF. The V and J genes are TRBV7-9 and TRBJ2-7; 7 bases agree with TRBD1. The V and J ends lost 5 bases and 3 bases, in that order; junction bases with no gene match: 4. The CDR3 extends over 13 amino acids. CDR1 is SEHNR, CDR2 FQNEAQ, per germline (reference sequence).

The chain uses TRBV2 and TRBJ2-6; D ambiguous. The germline V and J ends were trimmed by 1 base and 2 bases, with 6 bases remaining between them. This CDR3 has 15 amino acids. Germline V gives CDR1 SNHLY, CDR2 FYNNEI. In DNA form, the CDR3 reads TGTGCCAGCAGTGAAGGGGCCACTGGGGCCAACGTCCTGACTTTC. Protein sequence: CASSEGATGANVLTF.

The table lists this clone with a count of one. The V call is TRBV5-6, the J call TRBJ1-2; unclear D gene. V gave up 2 bases and J gave up 4 bases, with 12 bases separating them. This CDR3 region has 14 residues. From germline, CDR1 is SGHDT and CDR2 YYEEEE. Written as DNA, the CDR3 is TGTGCCAGCAGCTTACGAGGCCAGAGCTATGGCTACACCTTC. Amino acid sequence: CASSLRGQSYGYTF.

The chain recombines TRBV6-6 with TRBJ2-1; D might be TRBD2 (7 bases). The CDR3 covers 14 residues. Germline CDR1 is MNHNY and CDR2 is SVGAGI (reference sequence). Trimming took off 5 bases at V and 10 bases at J, with 18 bases between the two ends. Here the CDR3 reads CASSNWGGAREQFF. CDR3 DNA: TGTGCCAGCAGTAACTGGGGGGGGGCAAGGGAGCAGTTCTTC.

The V and J genes are TRBV9 and TRBJ2-5, with D possibly being TRBD2 (5 bases). The germline V gene has CDR1 SGDLS and CDR2 YYNGEE. The CDR3 runs 15 residues. V dropped 4 bases and J dropped 4 bases, with 17 bases sitting between them. The CDR3 spells CASSPTGLAGETQYF. The CDR3 DNA follows: TGTGCCAGCAGCCCAACGGGATTGGCGGGAGAGACCCAGTACTTC.

V and J are TRBV9 and TRBJ1-1; D unresolved. Germline values: CDR1 SGDLS, CDR2 YYNGEE. The CDR3 covers 14 residues. With 4 bases removed from V and 0 bases from J, the gap between germline ends came to 10 bases. CDR3 in amino acids: CASSPRQVNTEAFF. In DNA form, the CDR3 reads TGTGCCAGCAGCCCACGGCAGGTGAACACTGAAGCTTTCTTT.

This clone was observed once. V is TRBV18 and J is TRBJ1-1; 11 bases match TRBD1. V lost 3 bases, J lost 3 bases, and 9 bases stayed unmatched. CDR1 is KGHSH and CDR2 is LQKENI in the germline V gene. The CDR3 has 17 amino acids. The CDR3 DNA follows: TGTGCCAGCTCACCTTTATCAGGACAGGGGGCCTACACTGAAGCTTTCTTT. Translating it yields CASSPLSGQGAYTEAFF. Full variable domain (outside the CDR3, taken from reference TRBV18 and TRBJ1-1): NAGVMQNPRHLVRRRGQEARLRCSPMKGHSHVYWYRQLPEEGLKFMVYLQKENIIDESGMPKERFSAEFPKEGPSILRIQQVVRGDSAAYFCASSPLSGQGAYTEAFFGQGTRLTVV.

CDR3 bases: TGTGCCAGCAGCTCGTCCCCCGGCGGCTCCTACGAGCAGTACTTC. Protein sequence: CASSSSPGGSYEQYF. The chain couples TRBV7-6 to TRBJ2-7; D remains unclear. The germline V gene has CDR1 SGHVS and CDR2 FNYEAQ. Trimming took 4 bases from V and 0 from J, leaving 13 bases between them. The CDR3 has 15 residues.

This clone was detected a few times. This chain connects TRBV19 to TRBJ2-7; TRBD1 matches at 9 bases. Germline CDR1 and CDR2: LNHDA and SQIVND (reference sequence). The CDR3 consists of 16 residues. J was trimmed by 0 bases and V by 4 bases; bases with no gene match: 7. CDR3 loop: CASSNPDRGYSYEQYF. CDR3 DNA: TGTGCCAGTAGTAATCCGGACAGGGGCTACTCCTACGAGCAGTACTTC.

The rearrangement uses TRBV7-9 and TRBJ1-1; 9 nucleotides align to TRBD1. The V gene end was trimmed by 5 bases and the J gene end by 5 bases; junction bases not matched to a gene: 9. In germline, CDR1 is SEHNR, CDR2 FQNEAQ (reference sequence). There are 15 residues in the CDR3. This CDR3 reads CASSHNRGRRTEAFF. CDR3 nucleotides: TGTGCCAGCAGCCATAACAGGGGGCGCAGGACTGAAGCTTTCTTT.

The chain joins TRBV5-6 to TRBJ2-2, with 12 bases lining up with TRBD2. This CDR3 contains 16 residues. Losses at the gene ends were 4 bases for V and 2 bases for J; bases not matched to a gene: 3. The germline V gene encodes CDR1 SGHDT and CDR2 YYEEEE. CDR3 sequence reads: CASSDGLAGNTGELFF. In DNA form, the CDR3 reads TGTGCCAGCAGCGACGGACTAGCGGGAAACACCGGGGAGCTGTTTTTT.